The entry that follows covers one T cell receptor beta chain sequence. Its antigen remains unidentified. The record originates from a study of T cell responses to AZD1222 COVID-19 vaccine. Study-level results: A mostly white British donor set with more females was recruited, and clonal diversity was possibly underestimated. The study identified only six AZD1222 recipients as seropositive at baseline. Breadth and depth of Spike-specific TCRs rose after two AZD1222 doses.

Assay used: immunoSEQ multiplex PCR; TCRdb lists only in-frame clones, some missing. The profile shows 100,000 to 150,000 clones, 85% to 90% of them singletons. V was shortened by 6 bases and J by 11 bases, with 14 bases between the two germline ends. The CDR3 is 12 amino acids. The V gene's germline CDR1 is MNHEY and CDR2 SVGAGI. The V gene is TRBV6-5, the J gene TRBJ2-1; the D gene is possibly TRBD1 (6 bases). The sequences come from peripheral blood, collected on day 0 of AZD1222 vaccination. The clonotype originates from an adult in good health. The CDR3 nucleotides are TGTGCCAGCAGCCAGGACAGCGCAAAGCAGTTCTTC. Its translation: CASSQDSAKQFF.